This T cell receptor (beta chain) was profiled in a study of CD8+ T cells in alopecia areata. RNA, once extracted, was reverse transcribed into cDNA for use as the sequencing template. Clones were sequenced by immunoSEQ multiplex PCR, and TCRdb holds only the in-frame ones, with some missing. The sample consists of 150,000 or so clones, approximately 45% of them appearing once. The germline CDR1 and CDR2 sequences are SQVTM and ANQGSEA. CDR3 length: 13 amino acids. The V and J ends lost 4 bases and 5 bases respectively, with 14 bases between them. The sequencing sample was made of CD4+ T cells sorted from blood. The clonotype comes from a human donor with alopecia areata. The chain links TRBV29-1 to TRBJ2-5; D is unclear. CDR3 sequence: CSVASAGGETQYF. CDR3 nucleotide sequence: TGCAGCGTTGCGTCCGCCGGTGGGGAGACCCAGTACTTC.